One and the same sample provided the 5 T cell receptor beta chains below, sequenced in a study of cytomegalovirus exposure and HLA in healthy donors. In the PCR, 60 Vbeta and 13 Jbeta primers were used. Sequencing used immunoSEQ multiplex PCR; TCRdb keeps in-frame clones, though not all of them. Of some 130,000 clones listed, 60% to 85% are singletons. Sample: PBMCs. The receptors stem from a man aged 25 to 40 in good health and CMV-seronegative.

The chain joins TRBV28 to TRBJ1-1, with 11 positions matching TRBD1. V lost 3 bases, J lost 5 bases, and 11 bases stayed unmatched. The germline V gene encodes CDR1 MDHEN and CDR2 SYDVKM. This CDR3 has 17 residues. The DNA of the CDR3 is TGTGCCAGCAGTTTCCTCGGGACAGGGGGGACGGGTACTGAAGCTTTCTTT. Translated: CASSFLGTGGTGTEAFF.

The V call is TRBV5-1, the J call TRBJ2-3; TRBD1 matches at 7 bases. Looked up from germline, CDR1 is SGHRS and CDR2 is YFSETQ. Trimming cost V 3 bases and J 2 bases; bases outside gene matches: 3. The CDR3 is 14 residues long. CDR3 residues: CASSWGQPTDTQYF. The CDR3 DNA follows: TGCGCCAGCAGCTGGGGACAGCCCACAGATACGCAGTATTTT.

This rearrangement joins TRBV28 to TRBJ1-2; weak D call: TRBD1 (6 bases). This CDR3 has 15 residues. Germline CDR1 and CDR2: MDHEN and SYDVKM. Trimming pared 10 bases from V and 1 base from J, leaving 19 bases between. This CDR3 reads CATAITGLSNYGYTF. CDR3 nucleotide sequence: TGTGCCACCGCGATAACAGGGCTAAGTAACTATGGCTACACCTTC.

The rearrangement links TRBV10-3 to TRBJ1-1; 7 bases match TRBD1. Germline V gene data show CDR1 as ENHRY and CDR2 as SYGVKD. This CDR3 spans 15 amino acids. V shed 6 bases and J 3 bases; nucleotides not matched to a gene: 10. The CDR3 here is CAIRQGPLGDTEAFF. The DNA for the CDR3 is TGTGCCATCAGACAGGGGCCACTAGGGGACACTGAAGCTTTCTTT.

This clone was detected only a few times. Mismatch with germline at one junction end may stem from a read error. This chain connects TRBV28 to TRBJ2-3; the D is unclear. The CDR3 sequence is 12 residues long. Germline values: CDR1 MDHEN, CDR2 SYDVKM. The CDR3 region has the DNA TGTGCCAGCAGTTATTCCACAAATACGCAGTATTTT. Residues: CASSYSTNTQYF.